This record covers a single T cell receptor beta chain. These data belong to a study of blood T cell repertoires in COVID-19. Background on the study: Samples came from the United States, Italy and Spain, spanning acute and convalescent COVID-19. Nucleic acid was either cDNA or gDNA, and it came from T cells, B-cell-depleted T cells, or PBMCs.

The CDR3 sequence is 15 residues long. V lost 4 bases, J lost 10 bases, and 10 bases stayed unmatched. The germline V gene has CDR1 LGHNA and CDR2 YNFKEQ. Authors' methods: Researchers report that nucleated cell counts were estimated from reference gene primer amplification. Produced via immunoSEQ multiplex PCR; TCRdb's table is partial and in-frame only. V, J and clone size derive from that table, while D and trimming were established from the DNA sequence. The sample has some 120,000 clones, 87% seen once; the top ten hold 2% to 2.5%. This chain uses TRBV4-2 with TRBJ1-6; 7 bases align to TRBD1. The sequenced sample consisted of peripheral blood. The receptor was derived from a woman between 45 and 65 years old with acute or convalescent COVID-19. This CDR3 reads CASSPDGTAQSPLHF. CDR3 in DNA: TGTGCCAGCAGCCCAGACGGGACAGCACAATCACCCCTCCACTTT.